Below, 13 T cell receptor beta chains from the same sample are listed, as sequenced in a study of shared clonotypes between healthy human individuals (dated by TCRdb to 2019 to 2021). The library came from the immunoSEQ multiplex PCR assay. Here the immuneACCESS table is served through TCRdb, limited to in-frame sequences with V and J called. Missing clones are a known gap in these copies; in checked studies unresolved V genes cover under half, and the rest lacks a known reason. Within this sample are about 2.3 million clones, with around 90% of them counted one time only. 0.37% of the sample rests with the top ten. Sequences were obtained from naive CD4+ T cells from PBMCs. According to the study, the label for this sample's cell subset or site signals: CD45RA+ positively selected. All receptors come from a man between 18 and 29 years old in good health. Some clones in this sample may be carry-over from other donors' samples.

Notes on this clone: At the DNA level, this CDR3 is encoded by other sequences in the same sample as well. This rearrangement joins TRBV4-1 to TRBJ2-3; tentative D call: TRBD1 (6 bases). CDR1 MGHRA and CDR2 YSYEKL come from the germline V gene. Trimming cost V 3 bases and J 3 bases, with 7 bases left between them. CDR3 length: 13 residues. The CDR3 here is CASSQGATDTQYF. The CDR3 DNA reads TGCGCCAGCAGCCAGGGGGCGACAGATACGCAGTATTTT.

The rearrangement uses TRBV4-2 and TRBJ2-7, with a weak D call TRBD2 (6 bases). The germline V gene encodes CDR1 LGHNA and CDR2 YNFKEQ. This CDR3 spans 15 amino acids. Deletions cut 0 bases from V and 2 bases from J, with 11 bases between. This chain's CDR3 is CASSQDLASPYEQYF. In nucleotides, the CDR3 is TGTGCCAGCAGCCAAGACCTAGCGTCGCCCTACGAGCAGTACTTC.

The CDR3 loop is CASSLGKGHYEQYF. DNA of the CDR3: TGCGCCAGCAGCTTGGGTAAAGGCCACTACGAGCAGTACTTC. The chain employs TRBV5-1 and TRBJ2-7; D ambiguous. Germline loops: CDR1 SGHRS, CDR2 YFSETQ. The CDR3 has 14 residues. Trimming took 0 bases from V and 3 from J, leaving 10 bases between them.

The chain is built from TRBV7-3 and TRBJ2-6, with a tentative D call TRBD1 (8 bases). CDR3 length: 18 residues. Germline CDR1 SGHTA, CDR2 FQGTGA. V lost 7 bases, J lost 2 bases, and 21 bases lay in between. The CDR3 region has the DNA TGTGCCAGCACCCCCGGGAGGACAGGGAGGCCTGGGGCCAACGTCCTGACTTTC. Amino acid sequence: CASTPGRTGRPGANVLTF.

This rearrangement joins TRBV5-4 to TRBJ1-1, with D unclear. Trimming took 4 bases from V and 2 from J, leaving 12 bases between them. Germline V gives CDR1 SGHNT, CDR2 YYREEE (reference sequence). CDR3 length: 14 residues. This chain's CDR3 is CASSPDMFNTEAFF. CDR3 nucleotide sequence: TGTGCCAGCAGCCCTGACATGTTTAACACTGAAGCTTTCTTT.

CDR3 region: CASSQSSPSGRALSDTQYF. The DNA for the CDR3 is TGCGCCAGCAGTCAATCGTCCCCTAGCGGGAGGGCCCTCTCAGATACGCAGTATTTT. The chain links TRBV23-1 to TRBJ2-3; TRBD2 matches 12 bases. TRBV23-1 is an ORF for which the function is uncertain. CDR3 length: 19 residues. Unmatched junction bases numbered 11, after V lost 0 bases and J lost 4 bases.

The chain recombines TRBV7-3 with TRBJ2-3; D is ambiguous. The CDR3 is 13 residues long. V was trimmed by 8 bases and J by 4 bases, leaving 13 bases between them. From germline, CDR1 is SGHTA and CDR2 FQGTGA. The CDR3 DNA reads TGTGCCAGCGGTCCAACGTCCGCAGATACGCAGTATTTT. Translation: CASGPTSADTQYF.

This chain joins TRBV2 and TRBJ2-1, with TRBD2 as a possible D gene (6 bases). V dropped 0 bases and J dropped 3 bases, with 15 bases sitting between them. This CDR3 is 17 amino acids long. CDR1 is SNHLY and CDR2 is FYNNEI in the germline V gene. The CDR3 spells CASSEALLGTGYNEQFF. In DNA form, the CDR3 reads TGTGCCAGCAGTGAAGCGCTTTTGGGGACTGGCTACAATGAGCAGTTCTTC. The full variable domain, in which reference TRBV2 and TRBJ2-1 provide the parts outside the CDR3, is EPEVTQTPSHQVTQMGQEVILRCVPISNHLYFYWYRQILGQKVEFLVSFYNNEISEKSEIFDDQFSVERPDGSNFTLKIRSTKLEDSAMYFCASSEALLGTGYNEQFFGPGTRLTVL.

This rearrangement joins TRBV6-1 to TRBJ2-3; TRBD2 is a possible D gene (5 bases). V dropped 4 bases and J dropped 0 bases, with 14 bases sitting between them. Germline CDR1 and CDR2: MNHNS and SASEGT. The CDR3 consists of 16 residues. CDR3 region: CASSGARVSSTDTQYF. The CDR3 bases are TGTGCCAGCAGTGGGGCGCGGGTCTCGAGCACAGATACGCAGTATTTT.

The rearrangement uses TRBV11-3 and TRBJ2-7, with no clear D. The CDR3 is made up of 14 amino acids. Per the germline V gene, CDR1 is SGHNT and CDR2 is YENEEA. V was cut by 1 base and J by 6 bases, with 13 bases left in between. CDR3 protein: CASSLGARSGEQYF. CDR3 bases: TGTGCCAGCAGCTTAGGTGCGCGGTCTGGCGAGCAGTACTTC.

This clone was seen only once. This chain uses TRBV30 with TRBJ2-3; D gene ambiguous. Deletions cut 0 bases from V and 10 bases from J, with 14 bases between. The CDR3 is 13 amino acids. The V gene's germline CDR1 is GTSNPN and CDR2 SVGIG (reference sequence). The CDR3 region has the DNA TGTGCCTGGAGTGTACGTATTCGGGCTCCGCAGTATTTT. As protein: CAWSVRIRAPQYF.

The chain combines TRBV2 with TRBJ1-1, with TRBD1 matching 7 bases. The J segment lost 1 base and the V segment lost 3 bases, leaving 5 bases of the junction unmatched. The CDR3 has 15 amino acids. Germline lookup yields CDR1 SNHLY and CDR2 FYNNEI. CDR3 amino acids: CASSDLGQSNTEAFF. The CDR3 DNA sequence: TGTGCCAGCAGTGATTTGGGACAGTCGAACACTGAAGCTTTCTTT.

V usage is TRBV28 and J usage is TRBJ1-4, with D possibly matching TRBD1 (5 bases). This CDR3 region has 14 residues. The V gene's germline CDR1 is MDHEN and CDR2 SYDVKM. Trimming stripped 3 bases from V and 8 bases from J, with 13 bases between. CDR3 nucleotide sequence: TGTGCCAGCAGTTTCGACGGGGGGAGGGAAAAACTGTTTTTT. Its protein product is CASSFDGGREKLFF.